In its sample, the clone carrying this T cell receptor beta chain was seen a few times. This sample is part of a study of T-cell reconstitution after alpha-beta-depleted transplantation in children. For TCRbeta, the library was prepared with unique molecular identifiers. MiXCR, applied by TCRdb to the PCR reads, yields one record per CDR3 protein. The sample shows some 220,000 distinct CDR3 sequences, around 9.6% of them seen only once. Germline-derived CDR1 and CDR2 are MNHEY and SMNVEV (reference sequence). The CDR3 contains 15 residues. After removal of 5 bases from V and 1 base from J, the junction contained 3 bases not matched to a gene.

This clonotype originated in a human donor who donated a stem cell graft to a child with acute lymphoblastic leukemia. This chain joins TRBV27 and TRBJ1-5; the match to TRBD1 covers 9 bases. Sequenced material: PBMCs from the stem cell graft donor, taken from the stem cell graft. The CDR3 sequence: CASSPGQGSNQPQHF. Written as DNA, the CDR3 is TGTGCCAGCAGTCCCGGACAGGGGAGCAATCAGCCCCAGCATTTT.